This T cell receptor (beta chain) came from a study of identical twins. This clonotype was seen a few times. MiXCR was run by TCRdb on the 5' RACE reads, yielding one entry per CDR3 protein. The sample lists roughly 750,000 distinct CDR3 sequences; about 20% were seen once. The same specimen was also included in a second study, on T cells expressing NK-cell markers.

This clonotype originated in a woman between 18 and 30 years old in good health. The sequenced sample was PBMCs.

Written as DNA, the CDR3 is TGCAGCGTTTCACAGGCTAACGAGCAGTACTTC. Encoded protein: CSVSQANEQYF. V is TRBV29-1 and J is TRBJ2-7, with a tentative D call TRBD1 (5 bases). The V end lost 5 bases, the J end lost 5 bases, and 10 bases lay between the germline ends. The CDR3 runs to 11 residues. Germline lookup yields CDR1 SQVTM and CDR2 ANQGSEA.